These 18 T cell receptor beta chains were all obtained from the same sample, sequenced in a study of glioma-infiltrating T cells after dendritic cell vaccination. Sequencing was performed with immunoSEQ multiplex PCR; in TCRdb, only in-frame clones are kept and a portion is missing. This sample has about 38,000 clones, with just under 85% found just once. The sample was blood, taken before dendritic cell vaccination. The receptor source for this set is a human donor with glioblastoma.

V gene TRBV4-1 combines with J gene TRBJ2-2; 8 bases are a match to TRBD1. In germline, CDR1 is MGHRA, CDR2 YSYEKL. After removal of 4 bases from V and 2 bases from J, the junction contained 9 bases not matched to a gene. The CDR3 is 17 amino acids. The CDR3 DNA is TGCGCCAGCAGCCGACCGACAGGGGCGCACAACACCGGGGAGCTGTTTTTT. It specifies CASSRPTGAHNTGELFF.

J is TRBJ1-5 and V is TRBV19; D possibly corresponds to TRBD1 (5 bases). This CDR3 comprises 13 residues. CDR1 and CDR2 (germline): LNHDA, SQIVND (reference sequence). The V end lost 6 bases, the J end lost 5 bases, and 11 bases lay between the germline ends. The CDR3 loop reads CASRMTAHQPQHF. For the CDR3, the DNA is TGTGCCAGTAGAATGACAGCGCATCAGCCCCAGCATTTT. The full variable domain, completed using reference TRBV19 and TRBJ1-5, is DGGITQSPKYLFRKEGQNVTLSCEQNLNHDAMYWYRQDPGQGLRLIYYSQIVNDFQKGDIAEGYSVSREKKESFPLTVTSAQKNPTAFYLCASRMTAHQPQHFGDGTRLSIL.

This rearrangement joins TRBV13 to TRBJ1-2, with 9 bases identical to TRBD1. V lost 5 bases, J lost 8 bases, and 12 bases stayed unmatched. This CDR3 spans 15 amino acids. Germline V gene data show CDR1 as PRHDT and CDR2 as FYEKMQ (reference sequence). The CDR3 sequence: CASSHPGQGRRGYTF. The CDR3 DNA reads TGTGCCAGCAGCCACCCGGGACAGGGAAGGCGAGGCTACACCTTC.

This clone was seen a handful of times. The chain carries TRBV28 and TRBJ2-4, with TRBD1 matching 9 bases. Germline lookup yields CDR1 MDHEN and CDR2 SYDVKM. Trimming at V came to 7 bases and at J to 3 bases, leaving 7 bases not matched to a gene. The CDR3 extends over 15 amino acids. The CDR3: CASNPQGAGKNIQYF. The CDR3 coding sequence is TGTGCCAGCAACCCACAGGGGGCCGGCAAAAACATTCAGTACTTC.

The chain has TRBV19 and TRBJ1-4, with TRBD1 as a possible D gene (6 bases). Germline CDR1 LNHDA, CDR2 SQIVND (reference sequence). The CDR3 runs 14 residues. The V end was cut by 6 bases, the J end by 8 bases, with 16 bases between. CDR3: CASRDSVSREKLFF. In nucleotides, the CDR3 is TGTGCCAGTAGGGACAGCGTCAGCAGGGAAAAACTGTTTTTT.

The chain has TRBV5-1 and TRBJ2-5, with 8 bases aligning to TRBD1. Germline V gives CDR1 SGHRS, CDR2 YFSETQ. V lost 0 bases and J lost 5; bases outside the gene matches: 9. The CDR3 contains 16 residues. Here the CDR3 reads CASSLAGPGGGETQYF. The CDR3 region has the DNA TGCGCCAGCAGCTTGGCGGGGCCAGGGGGCGGGGAGACCCAGTACTTC.

A few counts support this clone. The V gene is TRBV7-9, the J gene TRBJ1-2; TRBD1 matches 9 bases. CDR3 length equals 16 residues. V gave up 4 bases and J gave up 10 bases; unmatched junction bases: 16. Germline assignment: CDR1 SEHNR and CDR2 FQNEAQ (reference sequence). The CDR3 region is CASSSRTGEHEGLYTF. The DNA of the CDR3 is TGTGCCAGCAGCTCGCGGACAGGGGAGCACGAGGGCCTCTACACCTTC.

This clone has just a few counts. The genes are TRBV7-2 and TRBJ1-6; TRBD1 matches 9 bases. The CDR3 spans 15 residues. The J segment lost 9 bases and the V segment lost 3 bases, leaving 6 bases of the junction unmatched. Germline assignment: CDR1 SGHTA and CDR2 FQGNSA. CDR3 sequence: CASSFTGTGSSPLHF. In nucleotides, the CDR3 is TGTGCCAGCAGCTTCACCGGGACAGGGAGTTCACCCCTCCACTTT.

The rearrangement joins TRBV5-6 to TRBJ2-5; 8 positions agree with TRBD1. The CDR3 is 14 amino acids. Germline CDR1 and CDR2: SGHDT and YYEEEE. Unmatched junction bases numbered 3, after V lost 0 bases and J lost 5 bases. The CDR3 sequence is CASSLDQGAETQYF. In nucleotides, the CDR3 is TGTGCCAGCAGCTTGGACCAGGGGGCTGAGACCCAGTACTTC.

The sample holds a few counts of this clone. The chain carries TRBV5-4 and TRBJ2-7; perhaps TRBD1 as D (6 bases). V dropped 1 base and J dropped 1 base, with 6 bases sitting between them. This CDR3 is 13 amino acids long. The germline CDR1 and CDR2 sequences are SGHNT and YYREEE (reference sequence). CDR3 sequence: CASSLQGSYEQYF. DNA of the CDR3: TGTGCCAGCAGCTTGCAGGGGTCCTACGAGCAGTACTTC.

The chain has TRBV6-6 and TRBJ1-3, with 7 bases aligning to TRBD1. V lost 4 bases, J lost 1 base, and 7 bases stayed unmatched. Germline values: CDR1 MNHNY, CDR2 SVGAGI (reference sequence). The CDR3 is 16 amino acids. CDR3 loop: CASSSDRELSGNTIYF. DNA for the CDR3: TGTGCCAGCAGTTCCGACAGGGAATTGTCTGGAAACACCATATATTTT.

The chain employs TRBV5-3 and TRBJ1-5; D is possibly TRBD1 (5 bases). TRBV5-3 is noted as an ORF with a role that remains uncertain. The length of the CDR3 is 15 residues. Trimming took 0 bases from V and 5 from J, leaving 12 bases between them. The CDR3 nucleotides read TGTGCCAGAAGCTTGGGCAGGGTAGTCGATCAGCCCCAGCATTTT. Encoded protein: CARSLGRVVDQPQHF.

The genes are TRBV4-3 and TRBJ2-7; D might be TRBD2 (5 bases). CDR3 length: 15 residues. The germline V gene has CDR1 LGHNA and CDR2 YSLEER. The V end lost 3 bases, the J end lost 4 bases, and 16 bases lay between the germline ends. CDR3 nucleotides: TGCGCCAGCAGCCAGACCGAGGGTGGAGAGTACGAGCAGTACTTC. Its protein is CASSQTEGGEYEQYF.

The chain carries TRBV19 and TRBJ2-6; 8 bases fit TRBD1. Germline V gives CDR1 LNHDA, CDR2 SQIVND (reference sequence). V shed 3 bases, J shed 0 bases, and the junction held 4 bases outside the gene matches. The CDR3 covers 17 residues. The CDR3 coding sequence is TGTGCCAGTAGTATCCGGGACAGGTACTCTGGGGCCAACGTCCTGACTTTC. Translated, it gives CASSIRDRYSGANVLTF. Combining the CDR3 with reference TRBV19 and TRBJ2-6 gives the whole variable domain DGGITQSPKYLFRKEGQNVTLSCEQNLNHDAMYWYRQDPGQGLRLIYYSQIVNDFQKGDIAEGYSVSREKKESFPLTVTSAQKNPTAFYLCASSIRDRYSGANVLTFGAGSRLTVL.

As regards this clone: At one end the junction does not follow the germline gene, possibly because of a read error. The chain employs TRBV10-3 and TRBJ2-7; the D gene is possibly TRBD1 (6 bases). The CDR3 has 9 residues. Germline V CDR1 and CDR2: ENHRY, SYGVKD. The CDR3: CAIRVDRLF. As DNA, the CDR3 is TGTGCCATCAGGGTTGACAGGCTCTTC.

V usage is TRBV2 and J usage is TRBJ1-2; 8 nucleotides line up with TRBD1. The germline V gene has CDR1 SNHLY and CDR2 FYNNEI. This CDR3 region has 13 residues. Unmatched junction bases numbered 6, after V lost 8 bases and J lost 4 bases. The CDR3 loop reads CASSRDRLYGYTF. In DNA form, the CDR3 reads TGTGCCAGCTCGAGGGACAGGCTCTATGGCTACACCTTC.

The chain is built from TRBV30 and TRBJ1-3, with TRBD1 matching over 7 bases. Germline V CDR1 and CDR2: GTSNPN, SVGIG (reference sequence). Trimming at V came to 5 bases and at J to 1 base, leaving 5 bases not matched to a gene. CDR3 length equals 14 residues. The CDR3 sequence: CAWEDRMSGNTIYF. The CDR3 DNA follows: TGTGCCTGGGAGGACAGGATGTCTGGAAACACCATATATTTT. The entire variable domain, with the rest obtained from reference TRBV30 and TRBJ1-3, is as follows: SQTIHQWPATLVQPVGSPLSLECTVEGTSNPNLYWYRQAAGRGLQLLFYSVGIGQISSEVPQNLSASRPQDRQFILSSKKLLLSDSGFYLCAWEDRMSGNTIYFGEGSWLTVV.

The gene calls are TRBV6-6 and TRBJ2-5, with D uncertain. Germline CDR1 reads MNHNY; CDR2 reads SVGAGI (reference sequence). This CDR3 is 15 amino acids long. V lost 2 bases and J 2 bases, leaving 12 bases between the germline ends. The CDR3 loop reads CASSYTRNLQETQYF. The DNA of the CDR3 is TGTGCCAGCAGTTACACTCGCAATCTACAAGAGACCCAGTACTTC.